The T cell receptor (beta chain) under discussion was sequenced for a study of shared clonotypes between healthy human individuals. Study outcomes and limitations: Compared with clonotypes that all four donors shared, non-shared clonotypes had lower generation probabilities.

On this clone: The target antigen is unknown.

Per germline, CDR1 GTSNPN and CDR2 SVGIG (reference sequence). The V end was cut by 7 bases, the J end by 4 bases, with 11 bases between. There are 12 residues in the CDR3. The naive CD8 population came from CD45RO-negative cells selected for CCR7, without terminally differentiated effector memory CD45RA+ cells. The study drew its donors from healthy HIV-negative adults without recent acute infections or vaccinations. Libraries were prepared by immunoSEQ multiplex PCR; TCRdb keeps only in-frame clonotypes and omits some of them. The repertoire holds about 2 million clones, with over 85% as singletons.

The chain employs TRBV30 and TRBJ1-5, with TRBD1 as a possible D gene (5 bases). The sample consisted of naive CD8+ T cells sorted from blood. This TCR was recovered from a man aged 18-30 years in good health. CDR3 region: CASGTGNQPQHF. The DNA for the CDR3 is TGTGCCTCCGGGACGGGTAATCAGCCCCAGCATTTT.